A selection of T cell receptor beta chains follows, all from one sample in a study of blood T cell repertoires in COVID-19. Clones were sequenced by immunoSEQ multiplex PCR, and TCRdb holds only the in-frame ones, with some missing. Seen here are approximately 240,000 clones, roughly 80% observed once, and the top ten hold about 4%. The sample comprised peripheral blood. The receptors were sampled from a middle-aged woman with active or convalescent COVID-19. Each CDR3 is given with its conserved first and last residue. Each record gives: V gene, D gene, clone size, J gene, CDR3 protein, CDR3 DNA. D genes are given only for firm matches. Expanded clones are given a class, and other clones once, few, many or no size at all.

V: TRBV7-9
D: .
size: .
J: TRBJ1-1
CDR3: CASSGQRHRAEAFF
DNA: TGTGCCAGCAGCGGACAGCGTCATCGGGCTGAAGCTTTCTTT

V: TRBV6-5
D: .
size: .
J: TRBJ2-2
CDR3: CASRVAGAATGELFF
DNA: TGTGCCAGCAGGGTGGCGGGGGCGGCTACCGGGGAGCTGTTTTTT

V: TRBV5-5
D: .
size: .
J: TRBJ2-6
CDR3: CASSSLAGASGANVLTF
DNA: TGTGCCAGCAGCTCCTTGGCTGGAGCCTCTGGGGCCAACGTCCTGACTTTC

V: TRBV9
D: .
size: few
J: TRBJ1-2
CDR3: CASSVQGFNYGYTF
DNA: TGTGCCAGCAGCGTACAGGGTTTTAACTATGGCTACACCTTC

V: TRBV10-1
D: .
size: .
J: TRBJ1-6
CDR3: CASSESRTENSPLHF
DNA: TGCGCCAGCAGTGAGTCGCGGACAGAGAATTCACCCCTCCACTTT

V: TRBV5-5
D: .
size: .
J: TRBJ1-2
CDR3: CASSFEAPYGYTF
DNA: TGTGCCAGCAGCTTTGAGGCGCCCTATGGCTACACCTTC

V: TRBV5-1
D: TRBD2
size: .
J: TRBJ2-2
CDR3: CASSLALAGVNGGELFF
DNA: TGCGCCAGCAGCTTGGCCTTAGCGGGGGTTAACGGCGGGGAGCTGTTTTTT

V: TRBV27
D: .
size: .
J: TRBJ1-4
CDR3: CASRRGRATNEKLFF
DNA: TGTGCCAGCAGAAGAGGGCGAGCAACTAATGAAAAACTGTTTTTT

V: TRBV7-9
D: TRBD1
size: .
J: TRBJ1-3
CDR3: CASSETGGGNTIYF
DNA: TGTGCCAGCAGCGAGACAGGGGGTGGGAACACCATATATTTT

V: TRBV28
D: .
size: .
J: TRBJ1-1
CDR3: CASSSPEGRVNTEAFF
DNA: TGTGCCAGCAGTTCCCCGGAGGGACGGGTGAACACTGAAGCTTTCTTT

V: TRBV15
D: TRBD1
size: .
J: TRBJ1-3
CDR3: CATSSRQGSGNTIYF
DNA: TGTGCCACCAGCAGTAGACAGGGGTCTGGAAACACCATATATTTT

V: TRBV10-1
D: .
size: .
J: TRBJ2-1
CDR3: CASSESGGARGEQFF
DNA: TGCGCCAGCAGTGAGTCGGGCGGGGCTCGAGGTGAGCAGTTCTTC

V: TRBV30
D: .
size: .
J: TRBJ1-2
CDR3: CAWSGENYGYTF
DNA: TGTGCCTGGAGTGGAGAGAACTATGGCTACACCTTC

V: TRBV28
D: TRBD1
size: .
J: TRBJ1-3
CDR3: CASSLGPVGGRSGNTIYF
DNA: TGTGCCAGCAGTTTAGGTCCTGTAGGGGGCCGTTCTGGAAACACCATATATTTT

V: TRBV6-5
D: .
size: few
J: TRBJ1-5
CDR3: CASSYSGGRQPQHF
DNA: TGTGCCAGCAGTTACTCCGGGGGGCGGCAGCCCCAGCATTTT

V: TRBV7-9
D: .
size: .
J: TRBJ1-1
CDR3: CASSFMTVNTEAFF
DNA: TGTGCCAGCAGCTTTATGACAGTGAACACTGAAGCTTTCTTT

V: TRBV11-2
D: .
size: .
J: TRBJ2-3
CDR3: CASSLDQGGWTDTQYF
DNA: TGTGCCAGCAGCTTAGATCAGGGGGGCTGGACAGATACGCAGTATTTT

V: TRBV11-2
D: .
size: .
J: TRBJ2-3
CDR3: CASSPGIRSTDTQYF
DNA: TGTGCCAGCAGCCCCGGGATCCGGAGCACAGATACGCAGTATTTT

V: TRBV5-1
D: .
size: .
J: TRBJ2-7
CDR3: CASSSYGDYEQYF
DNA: TGCGCCAGCAGCTCTTACGGGGACTACGAGCAGTACTTC

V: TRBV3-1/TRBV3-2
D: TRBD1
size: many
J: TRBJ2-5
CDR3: CASSQVDRGETQYF
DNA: TGTGCCAGCAGCCAAGTTGACAGGGGAGAGACCCAGTACTTC

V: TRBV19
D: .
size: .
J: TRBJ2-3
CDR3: CASRLSGDTDTQYF
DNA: TGTGCCAGTCGCCTGAGCGGAGATACAGATACGCAGTATTTT

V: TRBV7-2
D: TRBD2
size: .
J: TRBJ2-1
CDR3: CASSLRLAGGSGNEQFF
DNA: TGTGCCAGCAGCTTAAGGCTAGCGGGGGGGTCGGGCAATGAGCAGTTCTTC

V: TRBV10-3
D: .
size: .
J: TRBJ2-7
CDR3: CAINQGGSYEQYF
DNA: TGTGCCATCAACCAGGGGGGCTCCTACGAGCAGTACTTC

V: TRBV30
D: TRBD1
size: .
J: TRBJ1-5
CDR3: CAYGTGKSNQPQHF
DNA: TGTGCCTATGGGACAGGGAAGAGCAATCAGCCCCAGCATTTT

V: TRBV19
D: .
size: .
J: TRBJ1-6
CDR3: CASSIRDPPSPLHF
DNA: TGTGCCAGTAGTATCAGGGATCCGCCTTCACCCCTCCACTTT

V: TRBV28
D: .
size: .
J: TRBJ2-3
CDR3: CASSLRTRSWTDTQYF
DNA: TGTGCCAGCAGTTTACGGACACGATCTTGGACAGATACGCAGTATTTT

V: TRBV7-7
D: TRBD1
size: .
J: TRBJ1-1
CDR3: CASSQDRDTEAFF
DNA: TGTGCTAGCAGCCAAGACAGGGACACTGAAGCTTTCTTT

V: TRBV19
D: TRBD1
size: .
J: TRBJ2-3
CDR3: CASSIGQGGDTQYF
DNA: TGTGCCAGTAGTATAGGACAGGGTGGAGATACGCAGTATTTT

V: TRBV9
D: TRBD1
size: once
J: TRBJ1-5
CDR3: CARKGAERNQPQHF
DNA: TGTGCCAGAAAGGGGGCTGAGCGCAATCAGCCCCAGCATTTT

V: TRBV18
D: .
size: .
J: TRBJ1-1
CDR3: CASSPAGAGWNTEAFF
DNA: TGTGCCAGCTCCCCCGCAGGGGCCGGATGGAACACTGAAGCTTTCTTT

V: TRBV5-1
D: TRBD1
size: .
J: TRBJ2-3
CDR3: CASSLEGQGAIDTQYF
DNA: TGCGCCAGCAGCTTGGAGGGACAGGGGGCGATAGATACGCAGTATTTT

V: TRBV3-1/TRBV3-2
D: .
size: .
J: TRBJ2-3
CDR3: CASSQEGLIFSF
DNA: TGTGCCAGCAGCCAAGAGGGGCTGATCTTCTCTTTT

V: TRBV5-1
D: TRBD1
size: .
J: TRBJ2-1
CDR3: CASSLDRDRAYNEQFF
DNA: TGCGCCAGCAGCTTGGATCGGGACAGGGCCTACAATGAGCAGTTCTTC

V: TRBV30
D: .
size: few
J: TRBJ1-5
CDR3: CAWSVETGWQPQHF
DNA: TGTGCCTGGAGTGTAGAGACAGGATGGCAGCCCCAGCATTTT

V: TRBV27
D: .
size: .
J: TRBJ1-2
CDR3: CASSESPGSLGYGYTF
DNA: TGTGCCAGCAGTGAGTCCCCAGGATCTTTGGGCTATGGCTACACCTTC

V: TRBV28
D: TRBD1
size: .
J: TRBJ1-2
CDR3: CASSRNYRGLGYTF
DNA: TGTGCCAGCAGCCGGAATTACAGGGGGCTTGGCTACACCTTC

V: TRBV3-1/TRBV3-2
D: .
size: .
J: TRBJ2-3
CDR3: CASSQKGDTDTQYF
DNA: TGTGCCAGCAGCCAAAAGGGGGACACAGATACGCAGTATTTT

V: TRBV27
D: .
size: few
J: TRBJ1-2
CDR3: CASSPQGMDYGYTF
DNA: TGTGCCAGCAGTCCGCAGGGGATGGACTATGGCTACACCTTC

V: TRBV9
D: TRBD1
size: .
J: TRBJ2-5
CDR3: CASSVGTGETQETQYF
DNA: TGTGCCAGCAGCGTAGGAACAGGGGAGACACAAGAGACCCAGTACTTC

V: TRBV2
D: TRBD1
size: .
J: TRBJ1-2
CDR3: CAITGTGEGYTF
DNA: TGTGCCATCACTGGGACAGGGGAAGGCTACACCTTC

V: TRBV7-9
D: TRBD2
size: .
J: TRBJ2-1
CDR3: CASSLDSGGANDEQFF
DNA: TGTGCCAGCAGCTTAGATAGCGGGGGGGCGAACGATGAGCAGTTCTTC

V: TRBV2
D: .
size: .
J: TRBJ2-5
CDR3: CASMRREGNQETQYF
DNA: TGTGCCAGCATGAGACGGGAAGGGAACCAAGAGACCCAGTACTTC

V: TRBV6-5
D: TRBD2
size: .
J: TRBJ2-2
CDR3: CASRRTSGYTGELFF
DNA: TGTGCCAGCAGGCGGACTAGCGGCTACACCGGGGAGCTGTTTTTT

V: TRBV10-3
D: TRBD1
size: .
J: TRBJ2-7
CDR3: CATRTGGMGEQYF
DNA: TGTGCCACACGGACAGGGGGGATGGGGGAGCAGTACTTC

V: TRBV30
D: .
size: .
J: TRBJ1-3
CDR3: CAWSPLGTPGGFTIYF
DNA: TGTGCCTGGAGTCCCCTCGGGACTCCCGGAGGGTTCACCATATATTTT

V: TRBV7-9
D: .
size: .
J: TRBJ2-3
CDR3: CASSLAVSTDTQYF
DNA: TGTGCCAGCAGCTTAGCCGTAAGCACAGATACGCAGTATTTT